This TCR beta chain originates from a study of radiation and T cells in renal cell carcinoma. Whole-study context: Nephrectomy followed 15 Gy stereotactic body radiation by 4 weeks.

Sequencing was performed with immunoSEQ multiplex PCR; in TCRdb, only in-frame clones are kept and a portion is missing. The table lists 20,000 to 25,000 clones, roughly three quarters of them singletons, with about 37% in the top ten. The time point: baseline pretreatment blood. The treatment: 15 Gy SBRT to primary tumor, nephrectomy 4 weeks later. The CDR3 contains 16 residues. The germline V gene has CDR1 SGHRS and CDR2 YFSETQ. Trimming removed 2 bases at V and 0 bases at J, with 11 bases between. Material: blood, obtained from a patient whose treatment included radiotherapy and nephrectomy. The TCR comes from a man aged 55 to 69 with renal cell carcinoma. The chain employs TRBV5-1 and TRBJ2-2; D is uncertain. CDR3 in amino acids: CASSFIGVTNTGELFF. CDR3 coding DNA: TGCGCCAGCAGCTTTATTGGGGTTACGAACACCGGGGAGCTGTTTTTT.